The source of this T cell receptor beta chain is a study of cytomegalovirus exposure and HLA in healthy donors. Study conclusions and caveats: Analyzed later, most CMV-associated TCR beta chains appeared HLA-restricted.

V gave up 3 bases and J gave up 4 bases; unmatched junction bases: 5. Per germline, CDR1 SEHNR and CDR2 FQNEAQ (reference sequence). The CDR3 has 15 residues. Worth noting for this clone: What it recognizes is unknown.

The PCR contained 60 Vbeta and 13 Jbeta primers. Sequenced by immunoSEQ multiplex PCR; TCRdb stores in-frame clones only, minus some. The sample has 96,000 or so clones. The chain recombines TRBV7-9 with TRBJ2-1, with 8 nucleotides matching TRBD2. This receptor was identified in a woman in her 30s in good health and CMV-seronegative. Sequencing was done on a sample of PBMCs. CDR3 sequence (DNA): TGTGCCAGCAGCTTGGGGACTAGGGGTTACAATGAGCAGTTCTTC. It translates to CASSLGTRGYNEQFF.